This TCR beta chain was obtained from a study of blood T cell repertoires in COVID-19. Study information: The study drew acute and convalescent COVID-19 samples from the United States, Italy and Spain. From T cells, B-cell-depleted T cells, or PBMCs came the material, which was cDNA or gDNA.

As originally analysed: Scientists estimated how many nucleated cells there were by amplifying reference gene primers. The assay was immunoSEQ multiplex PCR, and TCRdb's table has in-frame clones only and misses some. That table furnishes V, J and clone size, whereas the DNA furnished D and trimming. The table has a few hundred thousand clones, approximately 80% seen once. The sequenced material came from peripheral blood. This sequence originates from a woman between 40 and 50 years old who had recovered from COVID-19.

CDR3 bases: TGTGCCAGCAGTTCACACTCACCCGGGGCAGATACGCAGTATTTT. Amino acids: CASSSHSPGADTQYF. The chain is built from TRBV27 and TRBJ2-3; D possibly corresponds to TRBD2 (5 bases). This CDR3 spans 15 amino acids. Trimming removed 4 bases from V and 4 bases from J, with 15 bases in between. Germline assignment: CDR1 MNHEY and CDR2 SMNVEV (reference sequence).